The 5 T cell receptor beta chains listed next were all sequenced from one sample in a study of blood T cells in healthy people across ages. A sample-barcoded 5' primer and a J-beta primer mix were used in a second PCR of roughly 6 to 11 cycles. TCRdb analysed the 5' RACE reads with MiXCR anew, one entry per CDR3 protein. The sample yields fewer than 2,000,000 distinct CDR3 sequences, about 39% seen once. Sequences were obtained from blood. The source is a human donor in good health.

CDR3 residues: CSAQRQPYEQYF. The CDR3 region has the DNA TGCAGTGCTCAGAGACAGCCCTACGAGCAGTACTTC. The chain uses TRBV20-1 and TRBJ2-4, with D tentatively TRBD1 (5 bases). The J call is uncertain, as TRBJ2-7 better fits the DNA end. The CDR3 totals 12 residues. Germline V gene data show CDR1 as DFQATT and CDR2 as SNEGSKA (reference sequence).

This clonotype was counted a few times. The chain is built from TRBV5-1 and TRBJ2-7; 7 bases are shared with TRBD1. CDR3 length: 15 residues. Germline CDR1 is SGHRS and CDR2 is YFSETQ. After removal of 5 bases from V and 0 bases from J, the junction contained 8 bases not matched to a gene. The CDR3 region is CASRSSGQSSYEQYF. Written as DNA, the CDR3 is TGCGCCAGCAGATCATCGGGACAGAGCTCCTACGAGCAGTACTTC.

In its sample, this clonotype was seen once. One junction end disagrees with the germline gene, perhaps due to a read error. CDR3 in amino acids: CAGSDSYTEAFF. The CDR3 DNA is TGTGCCGGCAGTGACAGTTACACTGAAGCTTTCTTT. The V call is TRBV7-9, the J call TRBJ1-1; tentatively, D is TRBD1 (5 bases). Germline values: CDR1 SEHNR, CDR2 FQNEAQ (reference sequence). The CDR3 contains 12 residues. The full variable domain, completed using reference TRBV7-9 and TRBJ1-1, is DTGVSQNPRHKITKRGQNVTFRCDPISEHNRLYWYRQTLGQGPEFLTYFQNEAQLEKSRLLSDRFSAERPKGSFSTLEIQRTEQGDSAMYLCAGSDSYTEAFFGQGTRLTVV.

This clonotype was observed once. This chain joins TRBV7-9 and TRBJ2-2, with TRBD1 as a possible D gene (6 bases). The CDR3 extends over 18 amino acids. In germline, CDR1 is SEHNR, CDR2 FQNEAQ (reference sequence). Trimming took 2 bases from V and 4 from J, leaving 20 bases between them. CDR3 region: CASSLLYRDTTSTGELFF. DNA of the CDR3: TGTGCCAGCAGCTTATTGTACCGGGACACAACGAGCACCGGGGAGCTGTTTTTT. The full variable domain, rest sourced from reference TRBV7-9 and TRBJ2-2, is DTGVSQNPRHKITKRGQNVTFRCDPISEHNRLYWYRQTLGQGPEFLTYFQNEAQLEKSRLLSDRFSAERPKGSFSTLEIQRTEQGDSAMYLCASSLLYRDTTSTGELFFGEGSRLTVL.

The CDR3: CASSARQGVVDEQYF. The DNA for the CDR3 is TGCGCCAGCAGCGCAAGACAGGGTGTGGTGGACGAGCAGTACTTC. The V call is TRBV5-1, the J call TRBJ2-5; 7 bases are shared with TRBD1. The J call may not be correct, given that the DNA end is closer to TRBJ2-7. There are 15 residues in the CDR3. The germline gives CDR1 SGHRS, CDR2 YFSETQ.